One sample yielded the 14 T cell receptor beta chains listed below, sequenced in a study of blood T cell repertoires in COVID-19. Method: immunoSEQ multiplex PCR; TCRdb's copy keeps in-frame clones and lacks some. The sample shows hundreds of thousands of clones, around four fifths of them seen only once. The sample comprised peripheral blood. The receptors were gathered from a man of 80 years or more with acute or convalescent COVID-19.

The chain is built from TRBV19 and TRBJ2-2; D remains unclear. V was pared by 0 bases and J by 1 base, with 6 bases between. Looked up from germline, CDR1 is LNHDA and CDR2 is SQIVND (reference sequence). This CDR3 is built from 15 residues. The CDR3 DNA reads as TGTGCCAGTAGTATAGAATTCAGGAACACCGGGGAGCTGTTTTTT. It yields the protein CASSIEFRNTGELFF.

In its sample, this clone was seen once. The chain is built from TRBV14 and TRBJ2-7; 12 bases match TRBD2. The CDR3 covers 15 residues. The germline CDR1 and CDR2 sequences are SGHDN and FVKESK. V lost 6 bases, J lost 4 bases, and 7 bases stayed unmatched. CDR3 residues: CASSLTSGSIYEQYF. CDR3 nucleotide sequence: TGTGCCAGCAGTCTGACTAGCGGGAGTATATACGAGCAGTACTTC.

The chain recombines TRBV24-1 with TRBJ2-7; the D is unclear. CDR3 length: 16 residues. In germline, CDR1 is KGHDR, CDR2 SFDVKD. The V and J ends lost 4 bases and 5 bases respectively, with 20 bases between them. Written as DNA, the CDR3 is TGTGCCACCAGTGACGCGCAGGTTTCGAACTGGAACGAGCAGTACTTC. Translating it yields CATSDAQVSNWNEQYF.

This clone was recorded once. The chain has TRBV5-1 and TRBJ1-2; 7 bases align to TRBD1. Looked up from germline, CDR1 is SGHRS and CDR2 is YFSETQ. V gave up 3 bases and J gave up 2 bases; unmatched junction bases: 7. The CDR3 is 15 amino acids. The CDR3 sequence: CASSSFGTENYGYTF. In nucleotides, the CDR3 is TGCGCCAGCAGCTCTTTCGGGACAGAAAACTATGGCTACACCTTC.

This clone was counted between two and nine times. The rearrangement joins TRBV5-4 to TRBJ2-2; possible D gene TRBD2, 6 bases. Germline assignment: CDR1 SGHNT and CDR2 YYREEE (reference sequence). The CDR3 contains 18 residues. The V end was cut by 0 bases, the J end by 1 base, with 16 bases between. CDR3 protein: CASSLAWRGTVNTGELFF. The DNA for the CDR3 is TGTGCCAGCAGCTTGGCCTGGCGCGGGACTGTGAACACCGGGGAGCTGTTTTTT. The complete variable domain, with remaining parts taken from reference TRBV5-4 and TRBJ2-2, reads ETGVTQSPTHLIKTRGQQVTLRCSSQSGHNTVSWYQQALGQGPQFIFQYYREEENGRGNFPPRFSGLQFPNYSSELNVNALELDDSALYLCASSLAWRGTVNTGELFFGEGSRLTVL.

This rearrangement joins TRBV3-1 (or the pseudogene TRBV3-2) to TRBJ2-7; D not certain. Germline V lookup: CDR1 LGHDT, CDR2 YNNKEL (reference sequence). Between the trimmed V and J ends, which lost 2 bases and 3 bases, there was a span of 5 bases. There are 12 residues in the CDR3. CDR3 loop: CASSQTDYEQYF. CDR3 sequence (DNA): TGTGCCAGCAGCCAAACAGACTACGAGCAGTACTTC.

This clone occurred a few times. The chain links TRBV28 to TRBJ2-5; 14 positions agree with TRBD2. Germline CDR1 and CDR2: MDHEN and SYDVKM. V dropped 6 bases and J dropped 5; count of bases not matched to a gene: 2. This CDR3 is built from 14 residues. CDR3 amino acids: CASRTSGGEETQYF. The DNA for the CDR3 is TGTGCCAGCAGGACTAGCGGGGGGGAGGAGACCCAGTACTTC.

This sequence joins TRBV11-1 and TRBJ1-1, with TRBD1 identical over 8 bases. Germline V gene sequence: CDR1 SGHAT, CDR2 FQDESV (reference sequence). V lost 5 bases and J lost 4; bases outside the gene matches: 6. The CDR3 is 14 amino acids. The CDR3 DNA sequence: TGTGCCAGCAGCCCGCAGGGGGCTTCCACTGAAGCTTTCTTT. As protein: CASSPQGASTEAFF. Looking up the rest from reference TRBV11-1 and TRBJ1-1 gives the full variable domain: EAEVAQSPRYKITEKSQAVAFWCDPISGHATLYWYRQILGQGPELLVQFQDESVVDDSQLPKDRFSAERLKGVDSTLKIQPAELGDSAMYLCASSPQGASTEAFFGQGTRLTVV.

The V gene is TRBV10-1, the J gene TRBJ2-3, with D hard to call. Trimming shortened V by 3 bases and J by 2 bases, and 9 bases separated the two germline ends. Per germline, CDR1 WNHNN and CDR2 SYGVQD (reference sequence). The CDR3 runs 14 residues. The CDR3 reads CASSDPLSTDTQYF. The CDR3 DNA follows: TGCGCCAGCAGTGACCCGCTATCCACAGATACGCAGTATTTT.

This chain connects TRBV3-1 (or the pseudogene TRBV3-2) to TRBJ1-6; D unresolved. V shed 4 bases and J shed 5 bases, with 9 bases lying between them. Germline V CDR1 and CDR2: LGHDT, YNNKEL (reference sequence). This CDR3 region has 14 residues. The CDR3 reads CASSPSEHNSPLHF. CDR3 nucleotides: TGTGCCAGCAGCCCTTCAGAACATAATTCACCCCTCCACTTT.

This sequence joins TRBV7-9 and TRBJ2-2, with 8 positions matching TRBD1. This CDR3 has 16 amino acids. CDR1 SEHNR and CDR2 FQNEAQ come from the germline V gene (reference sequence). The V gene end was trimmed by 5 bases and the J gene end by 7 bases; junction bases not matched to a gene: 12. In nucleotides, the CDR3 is TGTGCCAGCAGCCAACTTACGGACAGGGCTGGCGGGGAGCTGTTTTTT. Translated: CASSQLTDRAGGELFF.

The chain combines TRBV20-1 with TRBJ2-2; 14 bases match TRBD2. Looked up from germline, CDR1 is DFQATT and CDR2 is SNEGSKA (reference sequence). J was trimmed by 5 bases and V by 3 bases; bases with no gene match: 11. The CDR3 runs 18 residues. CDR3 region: CSASTGTSGSLRTGELFF. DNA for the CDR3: TGCAGTGCTAGTACCGGGACTAGCGGGAGCCTGAGGACCGGGGAGCTGTTTTTT.

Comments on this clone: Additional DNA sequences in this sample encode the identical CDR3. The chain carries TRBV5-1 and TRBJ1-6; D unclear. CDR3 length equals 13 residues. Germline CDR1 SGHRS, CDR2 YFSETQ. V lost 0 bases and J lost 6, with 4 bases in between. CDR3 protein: CASSLAGNSPLHF. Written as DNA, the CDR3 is TGCGCCAGCAGCTTGGCCGGTAATTCACCCCTCCACTTT.

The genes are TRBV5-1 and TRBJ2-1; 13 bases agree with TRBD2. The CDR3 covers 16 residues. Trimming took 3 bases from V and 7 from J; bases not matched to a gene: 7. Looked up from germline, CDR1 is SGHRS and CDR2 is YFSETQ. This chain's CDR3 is CASSSPGTSGVNEQFF. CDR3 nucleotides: TGCGCCAGCAGCTCCCCCGGGACTAGCGGGGTGAATGAGCAGTTCTTC.